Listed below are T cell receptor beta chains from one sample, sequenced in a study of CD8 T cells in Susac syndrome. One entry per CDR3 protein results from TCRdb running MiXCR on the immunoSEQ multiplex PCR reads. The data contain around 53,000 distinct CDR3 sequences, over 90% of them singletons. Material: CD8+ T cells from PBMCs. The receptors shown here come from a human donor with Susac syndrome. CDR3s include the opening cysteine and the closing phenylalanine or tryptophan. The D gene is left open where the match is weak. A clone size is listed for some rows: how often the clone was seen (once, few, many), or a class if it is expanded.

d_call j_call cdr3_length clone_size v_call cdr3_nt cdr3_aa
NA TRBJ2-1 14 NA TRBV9 TGTGCCAGCAGCGAGGCAGGAGCTCCCAATGAGCAGTTCTTC CASSEAGAPNEQFF
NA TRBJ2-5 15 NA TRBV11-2 TGTGCCAGCAGCGGGGGCTGGGGGCGGACAGAGACCCAGTACTTC CASSGGWGRTETQYF
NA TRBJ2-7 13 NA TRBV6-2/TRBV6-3 TGTGCCAGCTCAGACAGGTACTCCTACGAGCAGTACTTC CASSDRYSYEQYF
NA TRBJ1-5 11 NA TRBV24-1 TGTGCCACTTGGGAGAATCAGCCCCAGCATTTT CATWENQPQHF
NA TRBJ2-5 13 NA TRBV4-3 TGCGCCAGCAGCCAAGACCCCGGTGAGACCCAGTACTTC CASSQDPGETQYF
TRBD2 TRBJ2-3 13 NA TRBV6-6 TGTGCCAGCGGGGGACTAGTCACAGATACGCAGTATTTT CASGGLVTDTQYF
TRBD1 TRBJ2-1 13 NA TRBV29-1 TGCAGCGTTAGGGACAGCCCCGATAATGAGCAGTTCTTC CSVRDSPDNEQFF
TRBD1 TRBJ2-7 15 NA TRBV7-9 TGTGCCAGCAGCTTAACGACAGGGCGGACCTACGAGCAGTACTTC CASSLTTGRTYEQYF
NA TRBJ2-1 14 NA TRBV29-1 TGCAGCGTTGAGAACAGGGTTCAATACAATGAGCAGTTCTTC CSVENRVQYNEQFF
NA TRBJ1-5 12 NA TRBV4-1 TGCGCCAGCAGCGATAGCAATCAGCCCCAGCATTTT CASSDSNQPQHF
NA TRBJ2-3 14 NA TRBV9 TGTGCCAGCAGCGTAGGGGGAAGCACAGATACGCAGTATTTT CASSVGGSTDTQYF
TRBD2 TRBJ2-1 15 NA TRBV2 TGTGCCAGCAGTGATACGGGACTAGCGGACAATGAGCAGTTCTTC CASSDTGLADNEQFF
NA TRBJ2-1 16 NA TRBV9 TGTGCCAGCAGCGTAGATGAGGGGGAACCAAACAATGAGCAGTTCTTC CASSVDEGEPNNEQFF
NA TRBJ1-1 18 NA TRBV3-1 TGTGCCAGCAGCCAAGGCGTCAGCACCTTAGGATGGCGGACTGAAGCTTTCTTT CASSQGVSTLGWRTEAFF
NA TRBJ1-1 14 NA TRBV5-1 TGCGCCAGCAGCTTGGCCCGGGGGAACACTGAAGCTTTCTTT CASSLARGNTEAFF
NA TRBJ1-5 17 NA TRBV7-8 TGTGCCAGCAGCTTACCATCAGGCCGCATTTCAAATCAGCCCCAGCATTTT CASSLPSGRISNQPQHF
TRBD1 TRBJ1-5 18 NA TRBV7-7 TGTGCTAGCAGCTTAGATCATCCGGGACAGGGGGCTGGACAGCCCCAGCATTTT CASSLDHPGQGAGQPQHF
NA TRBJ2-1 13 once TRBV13 TGTGCCAGCCTAAACGAGTTAGACAATGAGCAGTTCTTC CASLNELDNEQFF
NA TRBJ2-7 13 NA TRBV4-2 TGTGCCAGCAGCCAAGTAACCAGGGGCGAGCAGTACTTC CASSQVTRGEQYF
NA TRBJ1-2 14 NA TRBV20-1 TGCAGTGCTAGAGACAGGGATGGGGGATATGGCTACACCTTC CSARDRDGGYGYTF
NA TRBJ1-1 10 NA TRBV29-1 TGCAGCGCTGGGGGTTCTGAAGCTTTCTTT CSAGGSEAFF
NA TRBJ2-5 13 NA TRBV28 TGTGCCAGCAGTTTAGCGCTGTGGGAGACCCAGTACTTC CASSLALWETQYF
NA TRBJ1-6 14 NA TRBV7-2 TGTGCCAGCAGCTTCTTGGACAGCAATTCACCCCTCCACTTT CASSFLDSNSPLHF
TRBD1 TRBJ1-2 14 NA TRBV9 TGTGCCAGCAGCGTATCAGGGGGCGACTATGGCTACACCTTC CASSVSGGDYGYTF
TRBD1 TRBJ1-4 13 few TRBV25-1 TGTGCCAGCAGCTGGGACAGGAGTGAAAAACTGTTTTTT CASSWDRSEKLFF
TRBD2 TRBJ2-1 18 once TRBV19 TGTGCCAGTAGTATGGTTTTTGAGGGACTAGCGCCCTACAATGAGCAGTTCTTC CASSMVFEGLAPYNEQFF
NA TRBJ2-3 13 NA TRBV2 TGTGCCAGCAGTGCTAACTGGGCAGATACGCAGTATTTT CASSANWADTQYF
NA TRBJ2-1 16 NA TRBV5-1 TGCGCCAGCAGCCATAGCGGGGACAGCTCCTACAATGAGCAGTTCTTC CASSHSGDSSYNEQFF
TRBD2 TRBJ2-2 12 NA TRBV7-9 TGTGCACTACGGGGGGACACCGGGGAGCTGTTTTTT CALRGDTGELFF
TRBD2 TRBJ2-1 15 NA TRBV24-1 TGTGCCACCAGTGAATCAGCGGGGGGGTTCAATGAGCAGTTCTTC CATSESAGGFNEQFF
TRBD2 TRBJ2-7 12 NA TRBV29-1 TGCAGCGTTATTAGCGGGGGCTACGAGCAGTACTTC CSVISGGYEQYF
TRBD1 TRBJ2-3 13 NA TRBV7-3 TGTGCCAGCAGCTCGACAGGGGCAGATACGCAGTATTTT CASSSTGADTQYF
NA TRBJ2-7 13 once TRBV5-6 TGTGCCAGCAGCCTCGCACACACCTACGAGCAGTACTTC CASSLAHTYEQYF
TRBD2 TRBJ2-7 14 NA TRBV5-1 TGCGCCAGCAGCACGGGGGGATACGCCTACGAGCAGTACTTC CASSTGGYAYEQYF
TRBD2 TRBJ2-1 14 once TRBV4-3 TGCGCCAGCAGCCAAGGACTAGCGGGGGATGAGCAGTTCTTC CASSQGLAGDEQFF
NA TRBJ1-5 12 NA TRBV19 TGTGCCAGTGGGGATAGCAATCAGCCCCAGCATTTT CASGDSNQPQHF
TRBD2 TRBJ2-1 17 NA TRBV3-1 TGTGCCAGCAGCCTCCAGACTAGCGGGAGCCCTTACAATGAGCAGTTCTTC CASSLQTSGSPYNEQFF
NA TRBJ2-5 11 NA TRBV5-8 TGTGCCAGCAGCTTTAAGGGGACCCAGTACTTC CASSFKGTQYF
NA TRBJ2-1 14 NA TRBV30 TGTGCCTGGAGTGTGGGGCGGGGTAACAATGAGCAGTTCTTC CAWSVGRGNNEQFF
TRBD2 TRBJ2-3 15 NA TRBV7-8 TGTGCCAGCAGCCAGCGGGACTCGAGCACAGATACGCAGTATTTT CASSQRDSSTDTQYF
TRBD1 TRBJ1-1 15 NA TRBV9 TGTGCCAGCAGCGTCACAGGGGGCTCAGACACTGAAGCTTTCTTT CASSVTGGSDTEAFF
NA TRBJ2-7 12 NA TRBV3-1 TGTGCCAGCAGCCAAGATTTAGACGAGCAGTACTTC CASSQDLDEQYF
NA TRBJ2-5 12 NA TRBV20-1 TGCAGTGCTATGAGGATACAAGAGACCCAGTACTTC CSAMRIQETQYF
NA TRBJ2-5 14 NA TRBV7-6 TGTGCCAGCAGCCATCGGGGGCGGGGAGAGACCCAGTACTTC CASSHRGRGETQYF
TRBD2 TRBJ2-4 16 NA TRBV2 TGTGCCAGCATTACCGTGAAGCGGGGGCGAAAAAACATTCAGTACTTC CASITVKRGRKNIQYF
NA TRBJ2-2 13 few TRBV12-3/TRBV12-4 TGTGCCAGCAGTCCCCAGGGTACCGGGGAGCTGTTTTTT CASSPQGTGELFF
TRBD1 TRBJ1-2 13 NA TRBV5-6 TGTGCCAGCAGCTTCGGGACAGGGAATGGCTACACCTTC CASSFGTGNGYTF
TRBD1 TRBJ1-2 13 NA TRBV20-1 TGCAGTCCTAGGGACAGTTCTTCCTATGGCTACACCTTC CSPRDSSSYGYTF
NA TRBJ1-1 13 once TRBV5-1 TGCGCCAGCAGCGCCTCGAGGGGCTCTGAAGCTTTCTTT CASSASRGSEAFF
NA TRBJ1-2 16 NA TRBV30 TGTGCCTGGAGTGTTCTCCTCAGCAGGATTAACTATGGCTACACCTTC CAWSVLLSRINYGYTF
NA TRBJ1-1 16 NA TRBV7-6 TGTGCCAGCAGCTTAGAGGCAGGGGCTATGAACACTGAAGCTTTCTTT CASSLEAGAMNTEAFF
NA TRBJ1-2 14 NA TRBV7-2 TGTGCCAGCAGCTTAGGACATACTAACTATGGCTACACCTTC CASSLGHTNYGYTF
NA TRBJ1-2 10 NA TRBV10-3 TGTGCCACCCTCAGGGATGGCTACACCTTC CATLRDGYTF